Described below is a single T cell receptor beta chain sequence and its context. The CDR3 spans 15 residues. V shed 3 bases and J shed 2 bases, with 10 bases lying between them. The germline CDR1 and CDR2 sequences are SEHNR and FQNEAQ (reference sequence). The sample comes from a study of blood T cell repertoires in COVID-19. Study in general: Specimens from acute and convalescent COVID-19 originated in the United States, Italy and Spain. Sample material is recorded as cDNA or gDNA derived from T cells, B-cell-depleted T cells, or PBMCs.

Original processing notes: Scientists estimated how many nucleated cells there were by amplifying reference gene primers. TCRdb keeps only in-frame clones here, not all; method: immunoSEQ multiplex PCR. Clonal size and the V and J genes are those of that table, whereas D and trimming came from the DNA. Of under 250,000 clones detected, over 80% appear once; the ten largest clones hold about 1.5%. This rearrangement joins TRBV7-9 to TRBJ1-4; possibly TRBD1 for D (5 bases). Material for sequencing was peripheral blood. The sequence derives from a woman between 40 and 50 years old who had recovered from COVID-19. The CDR3 is CASSLAGTTNEKLFF. CDR3 bases: TGTGCCAGCAGCTTGGCGGGGACGACTAATGAAAAACTGTTTTTT.